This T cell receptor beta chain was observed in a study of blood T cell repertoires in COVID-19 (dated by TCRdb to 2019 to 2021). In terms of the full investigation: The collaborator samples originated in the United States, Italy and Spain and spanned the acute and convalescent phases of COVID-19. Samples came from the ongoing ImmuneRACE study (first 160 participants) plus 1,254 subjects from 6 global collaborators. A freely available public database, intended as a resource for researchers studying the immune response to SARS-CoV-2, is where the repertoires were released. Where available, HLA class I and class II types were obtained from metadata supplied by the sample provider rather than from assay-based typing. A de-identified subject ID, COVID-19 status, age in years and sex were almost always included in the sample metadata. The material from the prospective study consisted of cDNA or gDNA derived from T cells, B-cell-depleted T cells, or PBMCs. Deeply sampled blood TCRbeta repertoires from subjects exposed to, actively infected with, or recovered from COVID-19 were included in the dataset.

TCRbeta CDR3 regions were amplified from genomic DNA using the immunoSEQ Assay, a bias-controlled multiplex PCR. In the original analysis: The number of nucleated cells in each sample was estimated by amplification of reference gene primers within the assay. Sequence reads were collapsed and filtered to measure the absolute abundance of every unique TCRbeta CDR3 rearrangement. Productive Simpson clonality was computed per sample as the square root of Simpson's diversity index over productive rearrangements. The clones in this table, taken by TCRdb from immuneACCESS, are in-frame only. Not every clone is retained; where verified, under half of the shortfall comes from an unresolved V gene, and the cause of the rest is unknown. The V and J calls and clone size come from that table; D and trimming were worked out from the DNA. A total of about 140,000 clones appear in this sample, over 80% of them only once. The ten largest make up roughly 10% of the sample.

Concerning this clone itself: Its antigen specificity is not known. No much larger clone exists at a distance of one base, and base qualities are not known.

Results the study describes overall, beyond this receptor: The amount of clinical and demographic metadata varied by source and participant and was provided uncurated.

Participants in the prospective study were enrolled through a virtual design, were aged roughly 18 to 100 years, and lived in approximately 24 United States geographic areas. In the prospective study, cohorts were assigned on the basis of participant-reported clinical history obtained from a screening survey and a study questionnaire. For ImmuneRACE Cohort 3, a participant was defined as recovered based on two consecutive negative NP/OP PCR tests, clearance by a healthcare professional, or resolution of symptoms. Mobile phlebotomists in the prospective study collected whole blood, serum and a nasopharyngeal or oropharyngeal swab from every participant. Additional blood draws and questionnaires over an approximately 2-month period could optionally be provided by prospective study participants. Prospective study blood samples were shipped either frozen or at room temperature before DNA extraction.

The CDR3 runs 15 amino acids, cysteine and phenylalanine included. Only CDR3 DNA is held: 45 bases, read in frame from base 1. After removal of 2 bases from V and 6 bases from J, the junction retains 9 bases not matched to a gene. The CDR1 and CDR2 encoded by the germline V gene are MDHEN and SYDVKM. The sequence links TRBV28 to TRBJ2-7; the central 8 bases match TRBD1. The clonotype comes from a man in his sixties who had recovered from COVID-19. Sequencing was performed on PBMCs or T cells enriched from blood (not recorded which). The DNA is TGTGCCAGCAGTTTAAGAGGACAGGGCCTTGGCGAGCAGTACTTC. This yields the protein CASSLRGQGLGEQYF.